These 27 T cell receptor beta chains came from one sample sequenced in a study of regulatory T cells in long-lasting Graves disease. Through Arm-PCR of CDR3 regions and iRepertoire HTBI primers, TCR beta libraries were built. Using its own MiXCR run on the multiplex PCR reads, TCRdb lists one record per CDR3 protein. In the table there are 400,000 to 500,000 distinct CDR3 sequences, around a fifth of which are singletons. Time point here: persistent/refractory GD, antithyroid drugs over 5 years with positive TRAb. Extracted RNA from PBMCs served as the source of the TCR library. This specimen consisted of peripheral blood mononuclear cells (PBMCs), obtained when the disease was refractory, from a patient treated with antithyroid drugs. Every receptor here comes from a female donor with Graves disease.

Only a few counts were recorded for this clonotype. The chain combines TRBV28 with TRBJ2-3, with D unresolved. This CDR3 has 12 residues. Germline V lookup: CDR1 MDHEN, CDR2 SYDVKM. The germline V and J ends were trimmed by 6 bases and 0 bases, with 4 bases remaining between them. CDR3 sequence (DNA): TGTGCCAGCAGAGATAGCACAGATACGCAGTATTTT. Its protein is CASRDSTDTQYF.

This clonotype was observed at least ten times. The genes are TRBV12-3 or TRBV12-4 and TRBJ1-2; TRBD1 might be the D (5 bases). The CDR3 contains 13 residues. With 2 bases removed from V and 6 bases from J, the gap between germline ends came to 10 bases. The CDR3 nucleotides read TGTGCCAGCAGTTTACAGGGTTGGGATGGCTACACCTTC. It is translated as CASSLQGWDGYTF.

This clonotype showed up just a few times. The chain recombines TRBV4-2 with TRBJ1-5, with D perhaps matching TRBD1 (5 bases). The CDR3 is 16 amino acids. The ends were cut back, 0 bases at V and 4 bases at J, with 13 bases in the middle. Germline CDR1 and CDR2: LGHNA and YNFKEQ. The CDR3 spells CASSQDSSRENQPQHF. The CDR3 nucleotides are TGTGCCAGCAGCCAAGATTCGAGCAGGGAAAATCAGCCCCAGCATTTT.

This clonotype was detected ten times or more. The chain recombines TRBV27 with TRBJ1-1; D perhaps matches TRBD1 (5 bases). The germline CDR1 and CDR2 sequences are MNHEY and SMNVEV (reference sequence). Trimming took 7 bases from V and 5 from J, leaving 23 bases between them. This CDR3 has 16 amino acids. The DNA for the CDR3 is TGTGCCAGCAATCCCATACACGATACAGAGGGGACTGAAGCTTTCTTT. This sequence encodes CASNPIHDTEGTEAFF.

The table lists this clonotype with many counts. The rearrangement uses TRBV6-2 or TRBV6-3 and TRBJ1-2; D gene uncertain. The germline CDR1 and CDR2 sequences are MNHEY and SVGEGT. The V end was cut by 5 bases, the J end by 0 bases, with 10 bases between. The CDR3 totals 14 residues. The CDR3 bases are TGTGCCAGCAGTGCCGACTACTCTAACTATGGCTACACCTTC. Protein product: CASSADYSNYGYTF.

CDR3 nucleotide sequence: TGCGCCAGCAGTTACAGGCAGGGTGACGAAAAACTGTTTTTT. It codes for CASSYRQGDEKLFF. The chain couples TRBV4-1 to TRBJ1-4; perhaps TRBD1 as D (5 bases). This CDR3 is built from 14 residues. Germline assignment: CDR1 MGHRA and CDR2 YSYEKL. Trimming cost V 6 bases and J 8 bases, with 16 bases left between them.

For this clonotype: A much bigger clone sits one base away, suggesting this may be a read error. This chain joins TRBV28 and TRBJ2-2; 9 bases agree with TRBD2. In germline, CDR1 is MDHEN, CDR2 SYDVKM. After removal of 9 bases from V and 2 bases from J, the junction contained 16 bases not matched to a gene. The CDR3 is 18 amino acids. Written as DNA, the CDR3 is TGTGCCAGTGCTGCGGGACCAGCGGGAGGCCTCAACACCGGGGAGCTGTTTTTT. It yields the protein CASAAGPAGGLNTGELFF.

Note on this clonotype: A read error may be the cause here, since a much bigger clone is one base away. This chain's CDR3 is CAISREPVREQYF. DNA of the CDR3: TGTGCCATCAGCAGAGAACCAGTGAGGGAGCAGTACTTC. The J gene is TRBJ2-7, the V gene TRBV15, with D unclear. The CDR3 runs to 13 residues. Germline V lookup: CDR1 LNHNV, CDR2 YYDKDF (reference sequence).

This clonotype has more than one count but fewer than ten. A junction boundary mismatches the germline segment, possibly from a read error. CDR3: CSAPLRQPYDQYF. In nucleotides, the CDR3 is TGCAGTGCCCCGCTCCGACAACCTTACGATCAGTACTTC. V and J are TRBV20-1 and TRBJ2-7; D gene ambiguous. Germline CDR1 is DFQATT and CDR2 is SNEGSKA (reference sequence). CDR3 length equals 13 residues.

This clonotype was observed many times. The V call is TRBV28, the J call TRBJ1-2; D is possibly TRBD1 (5 bases). The V end lost 6 bases, the J end lost 3 bases, and 20 bases lay between the germline ends. This CDR3 spans 16 amino acids. Per the germline V gene, CDR1 is MDHEN and CDR2 is SYDVKM. Here the CDR3 reads CASSTYPWRGDYGYTF. CDR3 bases: TGTGCCAGCAGCACTTACCCCTGGCGAGGGGACTATGGCTACACCTTC.

On this clonotype: The likely explanation is a read error, given a far larger clone one base away. The V gene is TRBV2, the J gene TRBJ1-1; tentative D call: TRBD1 (5 bases). Trimming left V 6 bases short and J 5 bases short, with 25 bases between. Germline loops: CDR1 SNHLY, CDR2 FYNNEI. The CDR3 has 17 residues. CDR3 DNA: TGTGCCAGCAGCTCCAATTTGACAGTGTGGGGTAGTACTGAAGCTTTCTTT. This sequence encodes CASSSNLTVWGSTEAFF.

The chain uses TRBV6-4 and TRBJ2-5; D unresolved. Trimming stripped 3 bases from V and 3 bases from J, with 17 bases between. Germline values: CDR1 MRHNA, CDR2 SNTAGT. The CDR3 spans 16 residues. The CDR3 DNA reads TGTGCCAGCAGTGAACCATCGGACGGAAAAAAAGAGACCCAGTACTTC. It codes for CASSEPSDGKKETQYF.

This clonotype turned up a few times. This chain uses TRBV27 with TRBJ2-6; D unresolved. V was cut by 3 bases and J by 4 bases, with 4 bases left in between. Germline V CDR1 and CDR2: MNHEY, SMNVEV (reference sequence). The CDR3 has 13 residues. The CDR3 bases are TGTGCCAGCAGTTTGAACGGGGCCAACGTCCTGACTTTC. It specifies CASSLNGANVLTF.

This clonotype has a handful of counts. V usage is TRBV30 and J usage is TRBJ1-6; possibly TRBD1 for D (5 bases). This CDR3 spans 15 amino acids. Trimming left V 0 bases short and J 10 bases short, with 16 bases between. Germline CDR1 is GTSNPN and CDR2 is SVGIG (reference sequence). Here the CDR3 DNA reads TGTGCCTGGAGTGTATATAGGCAGGGAAGATCACCCCTCCACTTT. It translates to CAWSVYRQGRSPLHF.

This clonotype was observed at least ten times. This rearrangement joins TRBV25-1 to TRBJ2-1; tentative D call: TRBD2 (9 bases). Germline lookup yields CDR1 MGHDK and CDR2 SYGVNS. V lost 6 bases and J 4 bases, leaving 34 bases between the germline ends. The CDR3 spans 21 residues. CDR3 protein: CASRGPVPDREGLATYNEQFF. The CDR3 nucleotides are TGTGCCAGCAGGGGGCCCGTGCCGGACAGGGAGGGACTAGCAACGTACAATGAGCAGTTCTTC.

This clonotype has just a few counts. V and J are TRBV28 and TRBJ1-6, with a weak D call TRBD1 (5 bases). Trimming left V 7 bases short and J 7 bases short, with 17 bases between. CDR1 is MDHEN, CDR2 SYDVKM, per germline. The CDR3 is 15 amino acids. CDR3 sequence: CASNHGGSGNSPLHF. The CDR3 DNA is TGTGCCAGCAATCATGGGGGGTCAGGGAATTCACCCCTCCACTTT.

This clonotype was detected many times. The gene calls are TRBV28 and TRBJ1-1, with D uncertain. The germline V gene encodes CDR1 MDHEN and CDR2 SYDVKM. This CDR3 is built from 14 residues. V dropped 2 bases and J dropped 10 bases, with 17 bases sitting between them. The CDR3 region is CASSLNSLLGGAFF. The CDR3 DNA is TGTGCCAGCAGTTTAAACAGTTTGTTAGGTGGAGCTTTCTTT.

This clonotype was seen a few times. The gene calls are TRBV27 and TRBJ1-2; TRBD1 agrees at 9 bases. The J segment lost 4 bases and the V segment lost 6 bases, leaving 9 bases of the junction unmatched. The germline V gene encodes CDR1 MNHEY and CDR2 SMNVEV (reference sequence). The CDR3 is 15 residues long. CDR3 DNA: TGTGCCAGCAGACCCACAGGGGGCCAAATCTATGGCTACACCTTC. It yields the protein CASRPTGGQIYGYTF.

Turning to this clonotype: A read error is possible here, since a much larger clone lies one base away. The genes are TRBV20-1 and TRBJ2-5; 8 nucleotides match TRBD2. Germline V gene data show CDR1 as DFQATT and CDR2 as SNEGSKA (reference sequence). There are 13 residues in the CDR3. CDR3 sequence (DNA): TGCAGTGCTAGACTCGGGAGGGTGGAGACCCAGCACTTC. Translation: CSARLGRVETQHF.

The J gene is TRBJ2-2, the V gene TRBV12-3 or TRBV12-4; D might be TRBD1 (5 bases). This CDR3 has 19 residues. Trimming cost V 10 bases and J 0 bases, with 27 bases left between them. CDR3 region: CATQWDTGHFPSNTGELFF. The CDR3 nucleotides read TGTGCCACCCAATGGGATACAGGCCATTTCCCCTCGAACACCGGGGAGCTGTTTTTT.

In this sample, this clonotype turned up a few times. V is TRBV16 and J is TRBJ1-2; D remains ambiguous. The germline V and J ends were trimmed by 0 bases and 6 bases, with 14 bases remaining between them. The CDR3 covers 15 residues. Germline V gives CDR1 KGHSY, CDR2 FQNENV. The CDR3 DNA reads as TGTGCCAGCAGCCAATCAGGCGGTTCTCTTCATGGCTACACCTTC. Amino acids: CASSQSGGSLHGYTF.

This clonotype was counted between two and nine times. The rearrangement links TRBV5-1 to TRBJ1-4; possible D gene TRBD1, 6 bases. The CDR3 extends over 15 amino acids. Germline V gene data show CDR1 as SGHRS and CDR2 as YFSETQ. The V gene lost 2 bases and the J gene lost 5 bases, with 13 bases spanning the gap. The CDR3 here is CASSFTGTRNEKLFF. Written as DNA, the CDR3 is TGCGCCAGCAGCTTTACCGGGACACGGAATGAAAAACTGTTTTTT. The full variable domain, its missing parts supplied by reference TRBV5-1 and TRBJ1-4, is KAGVTQTPRYLIKTRGQQVTLSCSPISGHRSVSWYQQTPGQGLQFLFEYFSETQRNKGNFPGRFSGRQFSNSRSEMNVSTLELGDSALYLCASSFTGTRNEKLFFGSGTQLSVL.

This clonotype has at least ten counts. The rearrangement uses TRBV27 and TRBJ2-7; either TRBD1 or TRBD2 may supply D (5 bases each). This CDR3 spans 14 amino acids. Trimming removed 3 bases from V and 0 bases from J, with 9 bases in between. Germline V lookup: CDR1 MNHEY, CDR2 SMNVEV (reference sequence). The CDR3 DNA is TGTGCCAGCAGTTTGGGACCTTTCTCCTACGAGCAGTACTTC. It is translated as CASSLGPFSYEQYF.

In its sample, this clonotype was seen many times. CDR3 nucleotide sequence: TGTGCCATCAGTGAGAATTGGGGGACGGGGTCCAATGAAAAACTGTTTTTT. It yields the protein CAISENWGTGSNEKLFF. The chain carries TRBV10-3 and TRBJ1-4, with D possibly TRBD1 on 5 matching bases. CDR3 length: 17 residues. The V gene lost 2 bases and the J gene lost 5 bases, with 18 bases spanning the gap. Germline CDR1 and CDR2: ENHRY and SYGVKD.

The genes are TRBV2 and TRBJ2-1; 7 positions agree with TRBD2. The ends lost 2 bases at V and 3 bases at J; junction bases unmatched: 4. The germline V gene has CDR1 SNHLY and CDR2 FYNNEI. This CDR3 is 15 amino acids long. The DNA of the CDR3 is TGTGCCAGCAGTGAACGGGAGGATTACTACAATGAGCAGTTCTTC. Residues: CASSEREDYYNEQFF.

The chain has TRBV2 and TRBJ2-3, with 9 positions matching TRBD2. J gave up 11 bases and V 5 bases, and 8 bases lay outside the gene matches. The CDR3 covers 13 residues. Germline CDR1 SNHLY, CDR2 FYNNEI. The CDR3 DNA is TGTGCCAGCAGTAGCGGGAGGCACGAGAGGCAGTATTTT. Its protein product is CASSSGRHERQYF.

The V call is TRBV20-1, the J call TRBJ2-1; TRBD2 might be the D (6 bases). The CDR3 length is 14 residues. Germline CDR1 and CDR2: DFQATT and SNEGSKA (reference sequence). V was trimmed by 0 bases and J by 4 bases, leaving 10 bases between them. In DNA form, the CDR3 reads TGCAGTGCTAGAGATGCGGGACCTTACAATGAGCAGTTCTTC. Protein product: CSARDAGPYNEQFF.